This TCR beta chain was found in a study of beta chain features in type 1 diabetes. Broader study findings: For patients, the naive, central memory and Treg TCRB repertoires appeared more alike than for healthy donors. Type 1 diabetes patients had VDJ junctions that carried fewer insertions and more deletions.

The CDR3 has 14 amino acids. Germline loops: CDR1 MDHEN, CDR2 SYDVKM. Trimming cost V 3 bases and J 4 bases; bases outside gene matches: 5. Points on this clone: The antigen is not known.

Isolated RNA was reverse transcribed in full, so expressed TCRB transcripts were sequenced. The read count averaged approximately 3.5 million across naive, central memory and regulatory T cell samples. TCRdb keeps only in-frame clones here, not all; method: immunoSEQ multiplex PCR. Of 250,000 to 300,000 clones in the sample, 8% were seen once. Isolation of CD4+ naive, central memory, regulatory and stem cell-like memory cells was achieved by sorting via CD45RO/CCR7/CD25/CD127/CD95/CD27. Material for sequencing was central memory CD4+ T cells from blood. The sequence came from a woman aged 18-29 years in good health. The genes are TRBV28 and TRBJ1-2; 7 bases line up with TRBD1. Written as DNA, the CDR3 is TGTGCCAGCAGTTTGGGGACAGAGGGCTATGGCTACACCTTC. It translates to CASSLGTEGYGYTF.